A selection of T cell receptor beta chains follows, all from one sample in a study of blood T cells in healthy people across ages. TCRdb called the 5' RACE reads again in MiXCR, with one record for every CDR3 protein. The table includes 700,000 or so distinct CDR3 sequences, approximately 22% detected once. The specimen was blood. The receptor source for this set is a man aged 65 to 85 in good health. The CDR3 runs from the conserved cysteine through the conserved F or W. Rows give clone size only sometimes, using once, few, many, or a class for an expanded clone.

j_call: TRBJ2-2
clone_size: NA
v_call: TRBV29-1
cdr3_aa: CSVDGTGTGELFF

j_call: NA
clone_size: few
v_call: TRBV4-1
cdr3_aa: CASSHSPRTGDNEQFF

j_call: TRBJ2-5
clone_size: few
v_call: TRBV29-1
cdr3_aa: CSGNRGLQETQYF

j_call: TRBJ1-2
clone_size: few
v_call: TRBV9
cdr3_aa: CASRSPLGYTF

j_call: TRBJ1-5
clone_size: few
v_call: TRBV20-1
cdr3_aa: CSARPWTEINQPQHF

j_call: TRBJ1-5
clone_size: NA
v_call: TRBV29-1
cdr3_aa: CSVKPQGQYSNQPQHF

j_call: TRBJ2-7
clone_size: few
v_call: TRBV28
cdr3_aa: CASSLKRRGEQYF

j_call: TRBJ1-3
clone_size: few
v_call: TRBV27
cdr3_aa: CASSRTGVGGNTIYF

j_call: TRBJ1-1
clone_size: NA
v_call: TRBV7-2
cdr3_aa: CASSLVGGLFTEAFF

j_call: NA
clone_size: few
v_call: TRBV6-1
cdr3_aa: CASRVVGPGTQYF

j_call: TRBJ2-3
clone_size: few
v_call: TRBV29-1
cdr3_aa: CSVGGGFSTDTQYF

j_call: TRBJ1-5
clone_size: NA
v_call: TRBV5-5
cdr3_aa: CASSLVVGTSNQPQHF

j_call: TRBJ2-7
clone_size: few
v_call: TRBV10-3
cdr3_aa: CAIGVGYEQYF

j_call: TRBJ1-3
clone_size: NA
v_call: TRBV10-3
cdr3_aa: CAIRPGTGGSGNTIYF

j_call: TRBJ2-2
clone_size: NA
v_call: TRBV12-3/TRBV12-4
cdr3_aa: CASSQLGIGELFF

j_call: TRBJ2-1
clone_size: few
v_call: TRBV6-5
cdr3_aa: CASNMGGTSYNEQFF

j_call: TRBJ2-3
clone_size: NA
v_call: TRBV7-2
cdr3_aa: CASSYRLSDTQYF

j_call: TRBJ2-5
clone_size: many
v_call: TRBV2
cdr3_aa: CASCPESRGGKFF

j_call: TRBJ2-3
clone_size: NA
v_call: TRBV5-1
cdr3_aa: CASSLGGGTSADTQYF

j_call: TRBJ1-2
clone_size: NA
v_call: TRBV7-9
cdr3_aa: CASSPPLGSGYTF

j_call: TRBJ2-5
clone_size: NA
v_call: TRBV4-3
cdr3_aa: CASSQDLRTRGSQETQYF

j_call: TRBJ2-7
clone_size: few
v_call: TRBV18
cdr3_aa: CASSPRTETGEQYF

j_call: TRBJ1-1
clone_size: few
v_call: TRBV20-1
cdr3_aa: CSATQGGGEAFF

j_call: TRBJ2-3
clone_size: NA
v_call: TRBV20-1
cdr3_aa: CSARGYGAEKRTDTQYF

j_call: TRBJ1-2
clone_size: few
v_call: TRBV20-1
cdr3_aa: CSARGGTHYGYTF

j_call: TRBJ1-2
clone_size: few
v_call: TRBV4-3
cdr3_aa: CASSQVPQYGYTF

j_call: TRBJ1-2
clone_size: many
v_call: TRBV29-1
cdr3_aa: CSVEGRNYGYTF

j_call: TRBJ2-1
clone_size: NA
v_call: TRBV12-5
cdr3_aa: CASGSLDSYNEQFF

j_call: TRBJ1-4
clone_size: NA
v_call: TRBV7-3
cdr3_aa: CASSASRAGGHEKLFF

j_call: TRBJ1-1
clone_size: many
v_call: TRBV2
cdr3_aa: CASSEQSEAFF

j_call: TRBJ2-7
clone_size: NA
v_call: TRBV27
cdr3_aa: CASSLKRGYEQYF

j_call: TRBJ1-5
clone_size: NA
v_call: TRBV4-3
cdr3_aa: CASSQEQGSNQPQHF

j_call: TRBJ2-1
clone_size: once
v_call: TRBV5-6
cdr3_aa: CASSPGLFDYNEQFF

j_call: TRBJ1-2
clone_size: few
v_call: TRBV27
cdr3_aa: CASSYSSNYGYTF

j_call: TRBJ2-2
clone_size: few
v_call: TRBV12-3/TRBV12-4
cdr3_aa: CASTEDGTHNTGELFF

j_call: TRBJ2-5
clone_size: few
v_call: TRBV29-1
cdr3_aa: CSARQDLETQYF

j_call: TRBJ1-5
clone_size: NA
v_call: TRBV20-1
cdr3_aa: CSARGLVSYSNQPQHF

j_call: NA
clone_size: few
v_call: TRBV29-1
cdr3_aa: CSVSGNEQFF

j_call: TRBJ2-1
clone_size: few
v_call: TRBV10-2
cdr3_aa: CASSSPGLADLGNEQFF

j_call: TRBJ1-5
clone_size: NA
v_call: TRBV12-3/TRBV12-4
cdr3_aa: CASSFIGMGNQPQHF

j_call: TRBJ2-5
clone_size: few
v_call: TRBV30
cdr3_aa: CAWSKQGFQETQYF

j_call: TRBJ2-3
clone_size: many
v_call: TRBV12-3/TRBV12-4
cdr3_aa: CASSFGSNTDTQYF

j_call: TRBJ2-1
clone_size: few
v_call: TRBV9
cdr3_aa: CASSFLDSLYNEQFF

j_call: TRBJ1-4
clone_size: NA
v_call: TRBV15
cdr3_aa: CATTSWDVGEKLFF